This T cell receptor (beta chain) comes out of a study of CD8 T cells in ankylosing spondylitis. Study conclusions and caveats: As reported, disease-linked clones showed significant enrichment in matched ankylosing spondylitis synovial fluid. With a CD8+ phenotype, disease-linked clones were relatively rare in peripheral blood. One TCR beta motif, made up of roughly 8 highly homologous variants, appeared characteristic of ankylosing spondylitis blood. Certain motif variants had earlier appeared in reactive arthritis synovial fluid and blood.

On this clonotype itself: Its antigen is unidentified.

Libraries of TCR beta came from quantitative 5'-RACE with molecular barcodes. Each CDR3 protein gets one entry after TCRdb re-called the 5' RACE reads with MiXCR. This table holds around 450,000 distinct CDR3 sequences, 20% to 30% found once. CDR1 and CDR2 (germline): SGHRS, YFSETQ. The V end was cut by 4 bases, the J end by 3 bases, with 13 bases between. This CDR3 is 15 amino acids long. The sequence was collected from a male donor with ankylosing spondylitis. The V call is TRBV5-1, the J call TRBJ2-2; D possibly corresponds to TRBD2 (6 bases). The sequencing input was blood, either unsorted or a sorted T cell fraction (not recorded which). CDR3 nucleotide sequence: TGCGCCAGCAGCGGAGGGGCGTTTGACACCGGGGAGCTGTTTTTT. Translating it yields CASSGGAFDTGELFF.